Listed below are T cell receptor beta chains from one sample, sequenced in a study of tumor and adjacent non-tumor tissue in lung cancer. TCRdb recomputed calls from the multiplex PCR reads with MiXCR, one row per CDR3 protein. The sample holds around 76,000 distinct CDR3 sequences, over 60% seen once. The specimen was distant non-tumor lung tissue. The source is a man between 65 and 85 years old with non-small cell lung cancer. CDR3s include the opening cysteine and the closing phenylalanine or tryptophan. The D gene is left open where the match is weak. Not every row has a clone size; where given, it reads once, few, many or a size class.

CDR3nt | CDR3aa | v_gene | d_gene | abundance | len | j_gene
TGTGCCAACAGCTTTTTCAGGCGGGAGACCCAATACTTC | CANSFFRRETQYF | TRBV11-1 | TRBD2 | NA | 13 | TRBJ2-5
TGCAGTGCTAGTTCCTCTTCGGCGGGAAGCTCCTATAATGAGCAGTTCTTC | CSASSSSAGSSYNEQFF | TRBV20-1 | NA | NA | 17 | TRBJ2-1
TGTGCCAGTAGTATTAAGACAGGGGGATCGTACGAGCAGTACTTC | CASSIKTGGSYEQYF | TRBV6-2/TRBV6-3 | TRBD1 | NA | 15 | TRBJ2-7
TGTGCCAGCATTTATTACCCAACGGACAGGGAGCAGTATTTC | CASIYYPTDREQYF | TRBV6-1 | TRBD1 | NA | 14 | TRBJ2-7
TGCAGCGTTGTAAGCCAGGGGACTGAGAAGTTCTTC | CSVVSQGTEKFF | TRBV29-1 | NA | NA | 12 | TRBJ2-1
TGTGCCAGCAGTTTACAGGCTCCAGATACGCAGTATTTC | CASSLQAPDTQYF | TRBV5-4 | NA | NA | 13 | TRBJ2-3
TGTGCCAGCAACCCCTGGTCAGGGTTTCTTTACTACGAGCAGTACTTC | CASNPWSGFLYYEQYF | TRBV11-3 | NA | NA | 16 | TRBJ2-7
TGTGCCAGCATTCGAAACAGGGACACAGATACGCAGTATTTT | CASIRNRDTDTQYF | TRBV2 | NA | NA | 14 | TRBJ2-3
TGTGCCAGCACCCGTCGGGAAGTGAGCAGAGATAAGCAGTATTTT | CASTRREVSRDKQYF | TRBV11-3 | NA | once | 15 | TRBJ2-3
TGTGCCAGCAGTGAAAGACAATCTGGGGCCAACGTCCTGACTTTC | CASSERQSGANVLTF | TRBV2 | NA | NA | 15 | TRBJ2-6